Sequencing of this T cell receptor beta chain was carried out in a study of cytomegalovirus exposure and HLA in healthy donors. A remark on this clone: Mismatch with germline at one junction end may stem from a read error.

This CDR3 region has 14 residues. Germline CDR1 reads LNHDA; CDR2 reads SQIVND (reference sequence). Primers included in the PCR were 60 Vbeta and 13 Jbeta primers. Only in-frame clones appear in the TCRdb table, and some are missing; sequencing was by immunoSEQ multiplex PCR. This sample has around 150,000 clones, with over 60% found just once. This TCR derives from a male donor in good health and CMV-seronegative. The chain employs TRBV19 and TRBJ1-1, with 8 bases matching TRBD1. Specimen: PBMCs. The CDR3 DNA reads TGTGCCAGTAGTAGAAGCAGGGGGCTGGGCCCCATATCATTT. Encoded protein: CASSRSRGLGPISF. Full variable domain (outside the CDR3, taken from reference TRBV19 and TRBJ1-1): DGGITQSPKYLFRKEGQNVTLSCEQNLNHDAMYWYRQDPGQGLRLIYYSQIVNDFQKGDIAEGYSVSREKKESFPLTVTSAQKNPTAFYLCASSRSRGLGPISFGQGTRLTVV.